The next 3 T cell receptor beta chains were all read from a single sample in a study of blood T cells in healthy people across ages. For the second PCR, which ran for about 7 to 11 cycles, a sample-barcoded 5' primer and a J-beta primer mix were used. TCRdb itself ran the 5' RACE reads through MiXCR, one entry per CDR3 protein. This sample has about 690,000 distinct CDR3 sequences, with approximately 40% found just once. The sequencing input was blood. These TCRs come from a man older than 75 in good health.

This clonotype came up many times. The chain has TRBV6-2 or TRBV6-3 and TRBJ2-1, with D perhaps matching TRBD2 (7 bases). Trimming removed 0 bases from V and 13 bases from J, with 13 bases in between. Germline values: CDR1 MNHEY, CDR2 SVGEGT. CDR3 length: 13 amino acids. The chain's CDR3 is CASSYSRGAEQFF. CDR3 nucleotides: TGTGCCAGCAGTTACTCCCGGGGGGCGGAACAGTTCTTC.

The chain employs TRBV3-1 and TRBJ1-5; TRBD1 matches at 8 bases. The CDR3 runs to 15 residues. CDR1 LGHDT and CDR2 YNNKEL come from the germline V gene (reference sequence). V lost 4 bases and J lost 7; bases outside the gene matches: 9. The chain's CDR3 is CASSPRTGRGQPQHF. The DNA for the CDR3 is TGTGCCAGCAGCCCCCGGACAGGGCGAGGGCAGCCCCAGCATTTT. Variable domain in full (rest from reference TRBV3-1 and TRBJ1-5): DTAVSQTPKYLVTQMGNDKSIKCEQNLGHDTMYWYKQDSKKFLKIMFSYNNKELIINETVPNRFSPKSPDKAHLNLHINSLELGDSAVYFCASSPRTGRGQPQHFGDGTRLSIL.

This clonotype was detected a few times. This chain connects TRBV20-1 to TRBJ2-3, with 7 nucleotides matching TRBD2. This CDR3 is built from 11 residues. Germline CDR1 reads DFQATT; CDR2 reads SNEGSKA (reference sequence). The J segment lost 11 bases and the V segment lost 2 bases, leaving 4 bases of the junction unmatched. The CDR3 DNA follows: TGCAGTGCTAGAAGGGTAGCGGGGCAGTATTTT. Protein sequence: CSARRVAGQYF.